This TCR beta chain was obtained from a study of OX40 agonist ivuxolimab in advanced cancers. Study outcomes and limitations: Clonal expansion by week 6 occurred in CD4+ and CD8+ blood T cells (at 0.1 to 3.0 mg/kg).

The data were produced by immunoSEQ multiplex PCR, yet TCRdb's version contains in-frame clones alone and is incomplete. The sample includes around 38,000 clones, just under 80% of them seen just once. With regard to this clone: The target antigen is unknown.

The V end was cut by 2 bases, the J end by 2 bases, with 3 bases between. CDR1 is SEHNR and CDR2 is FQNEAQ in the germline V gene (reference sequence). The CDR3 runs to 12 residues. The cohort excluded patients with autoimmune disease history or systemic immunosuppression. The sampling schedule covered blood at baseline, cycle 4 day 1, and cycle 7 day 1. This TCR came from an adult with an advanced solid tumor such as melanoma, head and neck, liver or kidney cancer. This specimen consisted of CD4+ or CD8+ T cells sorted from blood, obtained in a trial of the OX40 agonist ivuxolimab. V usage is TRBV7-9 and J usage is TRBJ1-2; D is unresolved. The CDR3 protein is CASSLINYGYTF. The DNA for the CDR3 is TGTGCCAGCAGCTTAATCAACTATGGCTACACCTTC.